These 29 T cell receptor beta chains share one sample of origin, sequenced in a study of blood T cell repertoires in COVID-19. Only in-frame clones appear in the TCRdb table, and some are missing; sequencing was by immunoSEQ multiplex PCR. The data show 100,000 or so clones, 86% seen once. Specimen: peripheral blood. The receptors derive from an older woman in a cohort sampled during active or convalescent COVID-19.

This chain connects TRBV28 to TRBJ1-6; D uncertain. This CDR3 spans 16 amino acids. V lost 8 bases to trimming and J lost 7 bases, with 21 bases between them. In germline, CDR1 is MDHEN, CDR2 SYDVKM. For the CDR3, the DNA is TGTGCCAGCCGCAGTAGCGGAGGTGCCCGCAATTCACCCCTCCACTTT. This translates into CASRSSGGARNSPLHF.

The chain uses TRBV6-6 and TRBJ2-7; the match to TRBD1 covers 7 bases. Trimming cost V 0 bases and J 3 bases; bases outside gene matches: 8. Looked up from germline, CDR1 is MNHNY and CDR2 is SVGAGI (reference sequence). The CDR3 runs to 16 residues. The CDR3 nucleotides are TGTGCCAGCAGTTACTCGAAAGGGGGCGTAGTCTACGAGCAGTACTTC. Protein sequence: CASSYSKGGVVYEQYF.

The V call is TRBV19, the J call TRBJ2-1, with a possible D match to TRBD1 (6 bases). V lost 5 bases and J 4 bases, leaving 18 bases between the germline ends. The CDR3 is 16 amino acids. In germline, CDR1 is LNHDA, CDR2 SQIVND (reference sequence). The CDR3 sequence: CASSALQGRGYNEQFF. The CDR3 DNA is TGTGCCAGTAGTGCGTTACAGGGAAGGGGTTACAATGAGCAGTTCTTC.

The rearrangement joins TRBV28 to TRBJ2-3, with a possible D match to TRBD2 (6 bases). CDR3 length: 14 amino acids. Germline V gene lookup returns CDR1 MDHEN and CDR2 SYDVKM. The V and J ends lost 6 bases and 6 bases respectively, with 16 bases between them. CDR3 in DNA: TGTGCCAGCAGCGGCCAGGGACTTATCGATACGCAGTATTTT. Amino acids: CASSGQGLIDTQYF.

This clone was detected a few times. The chain recombines TRBV28 with TRBJ1-5; no reliable D call. The CDR3 sequence is 14 residues long. The germline V gene has CDR1 MDHEN and CDR2 SYDVKM. V was cut by 4 bases and J by 4 bases, with 11 bases left in between. Here the CDR3 reads CASSSTPMNQPQHF. For the CDR3, the DNA is TGTGCCAGCAGTTCTACCCCGATGAATCAGCCCCAGCATTTT.

The J gene is TRBJ1-2, the V gene TRBV5-1, with 9 bases matching TRBD1. J lost 7 bases, V lost 4 bases, and 5 bases had no gene match. The CDR3 spans 13 residues. From germline, CDR1 is SGHRS and CDR2 YFSETQ. The CDR3 region has the DNA TGCGCCAGCAGCCCAGGGACAGGGTCTGGCTACACCTTC. It specifies CASSPGTGSGYTF. Together with reference TRBV5-1 and TRBJ1-2, the CDR3 gives the full variable domain: KAGVTQTPRYLIKTRGQQVTLSCSPISGHRSVSWYQQTPGQGLQFLFEYFSETQRNKGNFPGRFSGRQFSNSRSEMNVSTLELGDSALYLCASSPGTGSGYTFGSGTRLTVV.

CDR3 sequence: CASSERGQMNTEAFF. DNA for the CDR3: TGTGCCAGCAGTGAAAGGGGACAGATGAACACTGAAGCTTTCTTT. The V and J genes are TRBV2 and TRBJ1-1; 7 nucleotides match TRBD1. The V and J ends lost 2 bases and 0 bases, in that order; junction bases with no gene match: 3. The CDR3 runs to 15 residues. CDR1 is SNHLY, CDR2 FYNNEI, per germline.

This chain uses TRBV19 with TRBJ1-1; 11 bases fit TRBD1. Per the germline V gene, CDR1 is LNHDA and CDR2 is SQIVND (reference sequence). Trimming took 5 bases from V and 4 from J; bases not matched to a gene: 6. The CDR3 contains 15 residues. In DNA, the CDR3 is TGTGCCAGTAGTCGGACAGGGGGCCCAGCCACTGAAGCTTTCTTT. It yields the protein CASSRTGGPATEAFF.

The chain joins TRBV28 to TRBJ1-2; 9 nucleotides match TRBD1. Germline V lookup: CDR1 MDHEN, CDR2 SYDVKM. The CDR3 totals 15 residues. CDR3 coding DNA: TGTGCTACCAAAGTCCAACAGGGGGCCAACTATGGCTACACCTTC. As protein: CATKVQQGANYGYTF.

This chain connects TRBV6-5 to TRBJ2-7, with D perhaps TRBD1 (5 bases). The CDR3 consists of 15 residues. V was pared by 5 bases and J by 3 bases, with 17 bases between. Germline loops: CDR1 MNHEY, CDR2 SVGAGI. The CDR3 DNA follows: TGTGCCAGCAGTCCCTCGGGCACAGGTTACTACGAGCAGTACTTC. It codes for CASSPSGTGYYEQYF.

The gene calls are TRBV6-5 and TRBJ2-2; D possibly corresponds to TRBD1 (6 bases). This CDR3 is built from 14 residues. CDR1 is MNHEY and CDR2 is SVGAGI in the germline V gene. Deletions cut 7 bases from V and 5 bases from J, with 14 bases between. As DNA, the CDR3 is TGTGCCAGCATGTCACAGGGTGGGACCGGGGAGCTGTTTTTT. It yields the protein CASMSQGGTGELFF.

The CDR3, as DNA: TGTGCCAGCAGCCAAGAAGTAGCGGGGAACACCGGGGAGCTGTTTTTT. This gives the protein CASSQEVAGNTGELFF. The rearrangement uses TRBV4-2 and TRBJ2-2, with 7 nucleotides matching TRBD2. Looked up from germline, CDR1 is LGHNA and CDR2 is YNFKEQ. The ends lost 0 bases at V and 1 base at J; junction bases unmatched: 2. The CDR3 is 16 amino acids.

The rearrangement joins TRBV27 to TRBJ1-2; 9 bases map to TRBD1. The ends lost 4 bases at V and 12 bases at J; junction bases unmatched: 6. This CDR3 contains 12 residues. Germline V gene data show CDR1 as MNHEY and CDR2 as SMNVEV (reference sequence). The CDR3, as DNA: TGTGCCAGCAGTTCCCCGGGGACAGGGAACACCTTC. Encoded protein: CASSSPGTGNTF.

This clone was seen only once. The chain combines TRBV19 with TRBJ2-2; 7 bases map to TRBD2. Trimming removed 3 bases from V and 5 bases from J; junction bases left unmatched: 6. The CDR3 totals 15 residues. The germline CDR1 and CDR2 sequences are LNHDA and SQIVND (reference sequence). CDR3 DNA sequence: TGTGCCAGTAGTATTCAAGCGGGATCGACCGGGGAGCTGTTTTTT. Protein: CASSIQAGSTGELFF.

This clone showed up just a few times. V gene TRBV19 combines with J gene TRBJ1-1, with 7 nucleotides matching TRBD1. With V trimmed by 5 bases and J by 6 bases, 9 bases remained unmatched. The CDR3 length is 14 residues. Germline CDR1 is LNHDA and CDR2 is SQIVND (reference sequence). CDR3 amino acids: CASSVYRGIAEAFF. CDR3 coding DNA: TGTGCCAGTAGTGTCTACAGGGGTATCGCTGAAGCTTTCTTT.

The V gene is TRBV27, the J gene TRBJ1-1, with D possibly matching TRBD1 (6 bases). The CDR3 spans 10 residues. Trimming removed 6 bases at V and 11 bases at J, with 10 bases between. The germline gives CDR1 MNHEY, CDR2 SMNVEV (reference sequence). CDR3: CASSPRGAFF. The CDR3 nucleotides read TGTGCCAGCAGCCCGAGGGGGGCTTTCTTT.

This sequence joins TRBV9 and TRBJ1-2, with 8 bases identical to TRBD1. V lost 0 bases, J lost 9 bases, and 13 bases stayed unmatched. Per the germline V gene, CDR1 is SGDLS and CDR2 is YYNGEE. This CDR3 is built from 16 residues. The CDR3 DNA sequence: TGTGCCAGCAGCGTAGCTTCCGGACAGGGAAGAAGTCGCTACACCTTC. Encoded protein: CASSVASGQGRSRYTF.

The genes are TRBV27 and TRBJ2-1, with 7 bases aligning to TRBD2. Germline trimming cut 5 bases from V and 0 bases from J; bases unmatched to any gene: 7. The germline V gene has CDR1 MNHEY and CDR2 SMNVEV (reference sequence). The length of the CDR3 is 16 residues. CDR3 sequence reads: CASSPYGGSSYNEQFF. CDR3 nucleotide sequence: TGTGCCAGCAGTCCCTATGGCGGGAGCTCCTACAATGAGCAGTTCTTC.

The rearrangement links TRBV11-2 to TRBJ2-7, with no clear D. The V gene's germline CDR1 is SGHAT and CDR2 FQNNGV. The CDR3 runs to 13 residues. V lost 1 base, J lost 6 bases, and 10 bases lay in between. CDR3 region: CASSLGAALEQYF. The CDR3 nucleotides are TGTGCCAGCAGCTTAGGGGCCGCTCTCGAGCAGTACTTC.

Concerning this clone itself: One end of the junction is discordant with germline, which a read error may explain. The genes are TRBV7-7 and TRBJ2-1; 15 nucleotides match TRBD2. The CDR3 is made up of 18 amino acids. Germline V gives CDR1 SSHAT, CDR2 FNYEAQ (reference sequence). For the CDR3, the DNA is TGTGCTAGCAGCTTAGGACTAGCGGGAGGGCCTTCCTACAATGAGCAGTTCTTC. It codes for CASSLGLAGGPSYNEQFF.

The rearrangement links TRBV5-1 to TRBJ2-5, with 7 bases identical to TRBD1. The CDR3 sequence is 18 residues long. CDR1 SGHRS and CDR2 YFSETQ come from the germline V gene. V dropped 1 base and J dropped 1; count of bases not matched to a gene: 13. The CDR3 region is CASSLRGTDLGLQETQYF. The DNA for the CDR3 is TGCGCCAGCAGCTTGAGGGGGACAGACCTAGGGCTCCAAGAGACCCAGTACTTC. Combining the CDR3 with reference TRBV5-1 and TRBJ2-5 gives the whole variable domain KAGVTQTPRYLIKTRGQQVTLSCSPISGHRSVSWYQQTPGQGLQFLFEYFSETQRNKGNFPGRFSGRQFSNSRSEMNVSTLELGDSALYLCASSLRGTDLGLQETQYFGPGTRLLVL.

This rearrangement joins TRBV28 to TRBJ1-5; D is undetermined. V lost 4 bases to trimming and J lost 6 bases, with 7 bases between them. CDR3 length: 12 residues. Germline-derived CDR1 and CDR2 are MDHEN and SYDVKM. CDR3 bases: TGTGCCAGCAGTTCCGCCGGTCAGCCCCAGCATTTT. This encodes CASSSAGQPQHF.

The sample holds one count of this clone. This sequence joins TRBV6-5 and TRBJ1-1; D is perhaps TRBD1 (6 bases). Germline-derived CDR1 and CDR2 are MNHEY and SVGAGI. The CDR3 extends over 14 amino acids. With 7 bases removed from V and 1 base from J, the gap between germline ends came to 13 bases. The CDR3 region has the DNA TGTGCCAGCACCGCGACAGGCCAGAACACTGAAGCTTTCTTT. Translation: CASTATGQNTEAFF.

The gene calls are TRBV2 and TRBJ1-1, with D perhaps TRBD1 (5 bases). CDR3 size: 15 residues. From germline, CDR1 is SNHLY and CDR2 FYNNEI. The CDR3 sequence: CARRWVGLPNTEAFF. CDR3 in DNA: TGTGCGAGACGGTGGGTGGGACTCCCGAACACTGAAGCTTTCTTT.

J is TRBJ1-2 and V is TRBV19, with D perhaps matching TRBD1 (5 bases). V was clipped by 5 bases and J by 2 bases, with 12 bases between them. CDR1 and CDR2 from the germline V gene are LNHDA and SQIVND (reference sequence). This CDR3 spans 14 amino acids. The CDR3 nucleotides are TGTGCCAGTAGTGCCGAAAGGGGCAACTATGGCTACACCTTC. Amino acids: CASSAERGNYGYTF.

This clone was seen a handful of times. The chain combines TRBV12-3 or TRBV12-4 with TRBJ2-7, with a possible D match to TRBD1 (6 bases). Trimming left V 6 bases short and J 7 bases short, with 16 bases between. The CDR3 covers 13 residues. CDR3 region: CASSSPGHREQYF. The DNA for the CDR3 is TGTGCCAGCAGCTCGCCGGGACATCGGGAGCAGTACTTC.

This rearrangement joins TRBV5-1 to TRBJ1-1; weak D call: TRBD1 (5 bases). CDR1 is SGHRS, CDR2 YFSETQ, per germline. V was trimmed by 0 bases and J by 3 bases, leaving 12 bases between them. The CDR3 consists of 15 residues. CDR3 region: CASSLDQGRYTEAFF. The CDR3 DNA reads as TGCGCCAGCAGCTTGGATCAGGGAAGGTACACTGAAGCTTTCTTT.

V and J are TRBV5-1 and TRBJ1-6; 10 positions agree with TRBD1. Germline loops: CDR1 SGHRS, CDR2 YFSETQ. Unmatched junction bases numbered 2, after V lost 4 bases and J lost 7 bases. This CDR3 spans 14 amino acids. CDR3 protein: CASSRDRGNSPLHF. The CDR3 region has the DNA TGCGCCAGCAGCCGGGACAGGGGCAATTCACCCCTCCACTTT.

V is TRBV5-1 and J is TRBJ1-4; D call uncertain. The V gene's germline CDR1 is SGHRS and CDR2 YFSETQ. Trimming cost V 0 bases and J 3 bases, with 6 bases left between them. The CDR3 spans 14 residues. This chain's CDR3 is CASSLGGPNEKLFF. The CDR3 DNA reads TGCGCCAGCAGCTTGGGCGGGCCTAATGAAAAACTGTTTTTT.